The 22 T cell receptor beta chains below come from one sample, sequenced in a study of cytomegalovirus exposure and HLA in healthy donors. Researchers ran the PCR with 60 Vbeta and 13 Jbeta primers. TCRdb's table, derived via immunoSEQ multiplex PCR, lists solely in-frame clones and lacks some. The specimen's table records around 100,000 clones. What was sequenced was PBMCs. All receptors come from a man aged 40-55 years in good health and CMV-seropositive.

Regarding this clone: Distinct nucleotide sequences in the sample also encode this CDR3. The V call is TRBV4-1, the J call TRBJ2-7; the match to TRBD1 covers 10 bases. This CDR3 has 14 amino acids. The germline V gene has CDR1 MGHRA and CDR2 YSYEKL. Trimming removed 1 base from V and 4 bases from J; junction bases left unmatched: 1. The CDR3 nucleotides read TGCGCCAGCAGCCAAGGACAGGGGGCTTACGAGCAGTACTTC. This codes for CASSQGQGAYEQYF.

The genes are TRBV5-1 and TRBJ1-3; D is unclear. The V gene's germline CDR1 is SGHRS and CDR2 YFSETQ. The CDR3 spans 16 residues. Trimming left V 0 bases short and J 1 base short, with 11 bases between. DNA for the CDR3: TGCGCCAGCAGCTTGGATCCGGGAGGATCTGGAAACACCATATATTTT. It yields the protein CASSLDPGGSGNTIYF.

The J gene is TRBJ1-1, the V gene TRBV7-3; D might be TRBD1 (5 bases). From germline, CDR1 is SGHTA and CDR2 FQGTGA. Trimming removed 7 bases from V and 3 bases from J, with 15 bases in between. The CDR3 has 14 amino acids. The chain's CDR3 is CASKLGGGDTEAFF. For the CDR3, the DNA is TGTGCCAGCAAACTGGGGGGGGGTGACACTGAAGCTTTCTTT.

This CDR3 is CASSSGTRTEQYF. CDR3 bases: TGTGCCAGCAGCTCCGGGACTAGGACCGAGCAGTACTTC. V is TRBV14 and J is TRBJ2-7, with TRBD2 identical over 8 bases. Germline V gene lookup returns CDR1 SGHDN and CDR2 FVKESK. With V trimmed by 5 bases and J by 6 bases, 6 bases remained unmatched. CDR3 length: 13 amino acids. Combining the CDR3 with reference TRBV14 and TRBJ2-7 gives the whole variable domain EAGVTQFPSHSVIEKGQTVTLRCDPISGHDNLYWYRRVMGKEIKFLLHFVKESKQDESGMPNNRFLAERTGGTYSTLKVQPAELEDSGVYFCASSSGTRTEQYFGPGTRLTVT.

The gene calls are TRBV6-1 and TRBJ1-6, with D possibly matching TRBD1 (5 bases). The CDR3 covers 14 residues. Trimming cost V 3 bases and J 9 bases, with 12 bases left between them. CDR1 and CDR2 from the germline V gene are MNHNS and SASEGT. Here the CDR3 reads CASSDRVEVSPLHF. The DNA of the CDR3 is TGTGCCAGCAGTGACAGGGTGGAAGTTTCACCCCTCCACTTT.

V and J are TRBV9 and TRBJ2-2, with 10 positions matching TRBD1. Looked up from germline, CDR1 is SGDLS and CDR2 is YYNGEE. The CDR3 is 15 amino acids. After removal of 3 bases from V and 6 bases from J, the junction contained 5 bases not matched to a gene. The CDR3 DNA follows: TGTGCCAGCAGCGCCGGGACAGGGGCTGCCGGGGAGCTGTTTTTT. Its protein is CASSAGTGAAGELFF.

The chain uses TRBV15 and TRBJ2-6; possible D gene TRBD1, 5 bases. The CDR3 contains 17 residues. Germline CDR1 LNHNV, CDR2 YYDKDF (reference sequence). V was trimmed by 0 bases and J by 2 bases, leaving 11 bases between them. CDR3 protein: CATSRDRARAGANVLTF. DNA of the CDR3: TGTGCCACCAGCAGAGATCGGGCCAGGGCTGGGGCCAACGTCCTGACTTTC.

The V gene is TRBV15, the J gene TRBJ2-3, with TRBD1 matching 12 bases. From germline, CDR1 is LNHNV and CDR2 YYDKDF (reference sequence). CDR3 length: 16 amino acids. V dropped 6 bases and J dropped 6; count of bases not matched to a gene: 10. CDR3 coding DNA: TGTGCCACCAGTAACGCCGGGACAGGGGGCGAGGATACGCAGTATTTT. Translated: CATSNAGTGGEDTQYF.

This chain joins TRBV29-1 and TRBJ2-1; D is uncertain. In germline, CDR1 is SQVTM, CDR2 ANQGSEA. This CDR3 contains 16 residues. V was trimmed by 1 base and J by 0 bases, leaving 13 bases between them. CDR3 residues: CSVEGSAIFSYNEQFF. The CDR3 DNA is TGCAGCGTTGAAGGGAGCGCCATATTCTCCTACAATGAGCAGTTCTTC.

The J gene is TRBJ1-1, the V gene TRBV28; D perhaps matches TRBD1 (5 bases). Germline V gives CDR1 MDHEN, CDR2 SYDVKM. This CDR3 contains 15 residues. V shed 6 bases and J shed 1 base, with 15 bases lying between them. CDR3 in amino acids: CASSRMVGGNTEAFF. The CDR3 coding sequence is TGTGCCAGCAGCCGGATGGTCGGGGGGAACACTGAAGCTTTCTTT.

The rearrangement links TRBV7-3 to TRBJ2-3; 7 bases match TRBD2. CDR3 size: 17 residues. Germline V lookup: CDR1 SGHTA, CDR2 FQGTGA. With 2 bases clipped from V and 3 bases from J, the junction kept 11 bases outside the gene matches. Here the CDR3 DNA reads TGTGCCAGCAGCTTACGGGGGGTCGAAATGGGAACAGATACGCAGTATTTT. It specifies CASSLRGVEMGTDTQYF.

The genes are TRBV6-1 and TRBJ1-1; 9 bases match TRBD1. This CDR3 has 15 residues. V was clipped by 8 bases and J by 4 bases; unmatched bases: 11. Germline-derived CDR1 and CDR2 are MNHNS and SASEGT. CDR3 protein: CASYPVGQGVTEAFF. In DNA form, the CDR3 reads TGTGCCAGCTACCCTGTGGGACAGGGAGTCACTGAAGCTTTCTTT.

This sequence joins TRBV7-2 and TRBJ2-7, with D maybe TRBD2 (5 bases). The CDR3 is 15 residues long. Trimming stripped 1 base from V and 3 bases from J, with 13 bases between. The V gene's germline CDR1 is SGHTA and CDR2 FQGNSA. CDR3 in amino acids: CASSLERVAHYEQYF. As DNA, the CDR3 is TGTGCCAGCAGCTTAGAGAGGGTCGCCCACTACGAGCAGTACTTC.

The V call is TRBV7-2, the J call TRBJ2-7; possibly TRBD1 for D (6 bases). The CDR3 covers 13 residues. CDR1 is SGHTA and CDR2 is FQGNSA in the germline V gene. Trimming stripped 4 bases from V and 2 bases from J, with 9 bases between. The CDR3 nucleotides are TGTGCCAGCAGCTCCGACAGGCCCTACGAGCAGTACTTC. It specifies CASSSDRPYEQYF.

The chain has TRBV7-2 and TRBJ1-3, with TRBD1 matching over 7 bases. Germline assignment: CDR1 SGHTA and CDR2 FQGNSA. The CDR3 runs 16 residues. The J segment lost 0 bases and the V segment lost 5 bases, leaving 7 bases of the junction unmatched. This CDR3 reads CASSTYSGGSGNTIYF. CDR3 DNA: TGTGCCAGCAGCACCTACTCAGGGGGCTCTGGAAACACCATATATTTT.

This chain uses TRBV2 with TRBJ2-2; TRBD2 might be the D (7 bases). The germline V and J ends were trimmed by 7 bases and 0 bases, with 9 bases remaining between them. Germline CDR1 reads SNHLY; CDR2 reads FYNNEI. The CDR3 totals 14 residues. The CDR3 is CASTGGTNTGELFF. The CDR3, as DNA: TGTGCCAGCACGGGGGGCACGAACACCGGGGAGCTGTTTTTT.

The chain employs TRBV29-1 and TRBJ2-7; 10 bases align to TRBD1. CDR3 size: 14 residues. Per the germline V gene, CDR1 is SQVTM and CDR2 is ANQGSEA. The V and J ends lost 5 bases and 5 bases, in that order; junction bases with no gene match: 9. The CDR3 region has the DNA TGCAGCGTTACCGACGGGACAGGGGTTGACGAGCAGTACTTC. It specifies CSVTDGTGVDEQYF.

The chain combines TRBV19 with TRBJ2-6; maybe TRBD1 (7 bases). Germline V gene sequence: CDR1 LNHDA, CDR2 SQIVND (reference sequence). Trimming stripped 3 bases from V and 0 bases from J, with 15 bases between. The CDR3 spans 18 residues. CDR3 coding DNA: TGTGCCAGTAGTATGGAGCAGGGGGGACACTCTGGGGCCAACGTCCTGACTTTC. Translating gives CASSMEQGGHSGANVLTF.

The chain is built from TRBV11-2 and TRBJ2-1; 8 positions match TRBD2. The CDR3 runs 14 residues. Germline V CDR1 and CDR2: SGHAT, FQNNGV. V was pared by 2 bases and J by 10 bases, with 7 bases of the junction left unmatched. CDR3 DNA: TGTGCCAGCAGCTTATTCCGAAGCGGGAGAGAGCAGTTCTTC. Encoded protein: CASSLFRSGREQFF.

The rearrangement links TRBV7-8 to TRBJ2-1; 7 bases line up with TRBD2. CDR3 length: 16 residues. CDR1 and CDR2 (germline): SGHVS, FQNEAQ. Losses at the gene ends were 7 bases for V and 0 bases for J; bases not matched to a gene: 9. CDR3 amino acids: CASTQDGGSSYNEQFF. The CDR3, as DNA: TGTGCCAGCACTCAAGACGGCGGGAGCTCCTACAATGAGCAGTTCTTC.

This chain connects TRBV4-1 to TRBJ2-4, with TRBD2 matching 15 bases. The CDR3 consists of 21 residues. Trimming cost V 0 bases and J 0 bases; bases outside gene matches: 9. Germline V CDR1 and CDR2: MGHRA, YSYEKL. Here the CDR3 DNA reads TGCGCCAGCAGCCAAGATAGGGGACTAGCGGGAGGTACCTTAGCCAAAAACATTCAGTACTTC. Amino acid sequence: CASSQDRGLAGGTLAKNIQYF.

The chain combines TRBV10-2 with TRBJ1-2; 10 nucleotides line up with TRBD1. The trim removed 8 bases at V and 7 bases at J, leaving 7 bases unmatched. The CDR3 is 13 amino acids. CDR1 is WSHSY, CDR2 SAAADI, per germline. The CDR3 region is CASFSGTGAGYTF. As DNA, the CDR3 is TGCGCCAGCTTTTCCGGGACAGGGGCTGGCTACACCTTC.